These 18 T cell receptor beta chains originate from one sample sequenced in a study of T cells in Graves' hyperthyroidism and ophthalmopathy. RNA transcripts served as the template for amplifying TCR beta CDR3 regions. The HTBI set primed first-round TCR CDR3 RT-PCR. MiXCR, run by TCRdb on the multiplex PCR reads, gives a single entry per CDR3 protein. The sample includes about 400,000 distinct CDR3 sequences, about 15% of them seen just once. The source material was blood. These receptors all stem from a woman aged 18-29 years with Graves' hyperthyroidism.

This clonotype was recorded at least ten times. V is TRBV20-1 and J is TRBJ2-1; 7 bases line up with TRBD2. V lost 6 bases to trimming and J lost 3 bases; unmatched junction nucleotides: 8. CDR3 size: 14 residues. Germline assignment: CDR1 DFQATT and CDR2 SNEGSKA (reference sequence). CDR3 DNA: TGCAGTGCCCTGAGCGGGATGGACTACAATGAGCAGTTCTTC. This translates into CSALSGMDYNEQFF.

At least ten counts were recorded for this clonotype. This chain joins TRBV30 and TRBJ1-2; D is undetermined. The germline V gene encodes CDR1 GTSNPN and CDR2 SVGIG (reference sequence). V was trimmed by 0 bases and J by 4 bases, leaving 9 bases between them. The CDR3 length is 13 residues. In DNA form, the CDR3 reads TGTGCCTGGAGTGTAATGGCGGCCTATGGCTACACCTTC. Its protein is CAWSVMAAYGYTF.

CDR3 residues: CASSRSGMQNSPLHF. The CDR3 coding sequence is TGCGCCAGCAGCCGATCCGGGATGCAGAATTCACCCCTCCACTTT. The chain is built from TRBV5-1 and TRBJ1-6; the D is unclear. Trimming left V 4 bases short and J 7 bases short, with 15 bases between. Looked up from germline, CDR1 is SGHRS and CDR2 is YFSETQ. This CDR3 has 15 residues.

This clonotype was detected only a few times. The J gene is TRBJ2-7, the V gene TRBV7-2; 7 bases map to TRBD1. The CDR3 is made up of 13 amino acids. Losses at the gene ends were 5 bases for V and 8 bases for J; bases not matched to a gene: 9. Germline lookup yields CDR1 SGHTA and CDR2 FQGNSA. The CDR3 loop reads CASSPTGTGKQYF. CDR3 DNA: TGTGCCAGCAGCCCGACAGGGACCGGAAAGCAGTACTTC.

The chain joins TRBV3-1 to TRBJ2-3; no firm D call. Germline CDR1 and CDR2: LGHDT and YNNKEL (reference sequence). V was pared by 5 bases and J by 6 bases, with 9 bases between. The CDR3 loop spans 12 amino acids. CDR3 bases: TGTGCCAGCAGCACCTCGTCGGATACGCAGTATTTT. It yields the protein CASSTSSDTQYF.

V gene TRBV7-2 combines with J gene TRBJ2-7, with TRBD2 matching 7 bases. The length of the CDR3 is 15 residues. From germline, CDR1 is SGHTA and CDR2 FQGNSA. With V trimmed by 1 base and J by 5 bases, 8 bases remained unmatched. The chain's CDR3 is CASSLEASGANEQYF. CDR3 bases: TGTGCCAGCAGCTTAGAGGCTAGCGGTGCAAACGAGCAGTACTTC.

CDR3 in amino acids: CASRNGAGEQYF. CDR3 DNA sequence: TGCGCCAGCAGGAATGGGGCGGGTGAGCAGTACTTC. This chain joins TRBV5-1 and TRBJ2-7; D is tentatively TRBD1 or TRBD2 (5 bases each). The germline gives CDR1 SGHRS, CDR2 YFSETQ. V gave up 5 bases and J gave up 7 bases, with 13 bases separating them. The CDR3 is made up of 12 amino acids.

This clonotype was detected many times. V gene TRBV2 combines with J gene TRBJ2-1; 12 bases map to TRBD2. The junction had 8 bases not matched to a gene; V was cut back by 5 bases and J by 6 bases. There are 16 residues in the CDR3. CDR1 is SNHLY, CDR2 FYNNEI, per germline. The CDR3 protein is CASSSLAGGILNEQFF. CDR3 in DNA: TGTGCCAGCAGTTCGCTAGCGGGAGGGATTCTCAATGAGCAGTTCTTC.

This clonotype showed up many times. This chain joins TRBV12-3 or TRBV12-4 and TRBJ2-7; D not resolved. The CDR3 contains 12 residues. Trimming removed 5 bases at V and 6 bases at J, with 11 bases between. The CDR3 spells CASSPLPGEQYF. The CDR3, as DNA: TGTGCCAGCAGTCCCCTCCCGGGCGAGCAGTACTTC.

This clonotype was counted many times. The gene calls are TRBV5-1 and TRBJ2-7; D remains unclear. In germline, CDR1 is SGHRS, CDR2 YFSETQ. CDR3 size: 13 residues. The V end was cut by 6 bases, the J end by 1 base, with 11 bases between. In nucleotides, the CDR3 is TGCGCCAGCACCGACGGCTCGTCCTACGAGCAGTACTTC. It translates to CASTDGSSYEQYF.

The chain combines TRBV19 with TRBJ2-2, with D possibly TRBD1 on 6 matching bases. The CDR3 is 16 residues long. Germline V gene lookup returns CDR1 LNHDA and CDR2 SQIVND (reference sequence). V dropped 3 bases and J dropped 0 bases, with 11 bases sitting between them. For the CDR3, the DNA is TGTGCCAGTAGTATTCGCAGGGACACGAACACCGGGGAGCTGTTTTTT. Its translation: CASSIRRDTNTGELFF.

This clonotype was seen ten or more times. The rearrangement uses TRBV3-1 and TRBJ2-2; D may match TRBD1 or TRBD2 (6 bases each). Trimming removed 4 bases from V and 5 bases from J, with 11 bases in between. The germline gives CDR1 LGHDT, CDR2 YNNKEL (reference sequence). The CDR3 runs to 14 residues. CDR3 loop: CASSLKGGTGELFF. The CDR3 nucleotides read TGTGCCAGCAGCCTAAAGGGGGGAACCGGGGAGCTGTTTTTT.

This clonotype was found many times. V usage is TRBV2 and J usage is TRBJ1-4; possibly TRBD1 for D (5 bases). The germline gives CDR1 SNHLY, CDR2 FYNNEI. V was shortened by 4 bases and J by 0 bases, with 9 bases between the two germline ends. CDR3 length: 15 amino acids. CDR3 nucleotides: TGTGCCAGCAGTGTCCCACAGGCAACTAATGAAAAACTGTTTTTT. Encoded protein: CASSVPQATNEKLFF.

This clonotype was detected a few times. The junction and the germline gene differ at one end; a read error may be behind it. The rearrangement links TRBV6-1 to TRBJ1-3; no clear D. Germline V gene lookup returns CDR1 MNHNS and CDR2 SASEGT. The CDR3 length is 14 residues. CDR3 sequence reads: CDGRASSSGNTIYF. CDR3 nucleotide sequence: TGCGACGGAAGGGCGTCGAGCTCTGGAAACACCATATATTTT.

At least ten counts were recorded for this clonotype. The V and J genes are TRBV27 and TRBJ2-2; D ambiguous. The CDR3 totals 12 residues. Looked up from germline, CDR1 is MNHEY and CDR2 is SMNVEV (reference sequence). V shed 5 bases and J shed 2 bases, with 3 bases lying between them. The CDR3 DNA follows: TGTGCCAGCAGTCATAACACCGGGGAGCTGTTTTTT. It yields the protein CASSHNTGELFF.

The rearrangement uses TRBV5-1 and TRBJ1-4; D call uncertain. Germline V gene sequence: CDR1 SGHRS, CDR2 YFSETQ. Trimming took 0 bases from V and 4 from J, leaving 10 bases between them. The CDR3 covers 15 residues. CDR3 in DNA: TGCGCCAGCAGCTTGGTTCCCGGAGATAATGAAAAACTGTTTTTT. Amino acid sequence: CASSLVPGDNEKLFF. Looking up the rest from reference TRBV5-1 and TRBJ1-4 gives the full variable domain: KAGVTQTPRYLIKTRGQQVTLSCSPISGHRSVSWYQQTPGQGLQFLFEYFSETQRNKGNFPGRFSGRQFSNSRSEMNVSTLELGDSALYLCASSLVPGDNEKLFFGSGTQLSVL.

This clonotype was found many times. This sequence joins TRBV7-8 and TRBJ2-1; D might be TRBD2 (6 bases). CDR3 length equals 15 residues. The V end was cut by 3 bases, the J end by 3 bases, with 12 bases between. The germline V gene has CDR1 SGHVS and CDR2 FQNEAQ. CDR3 DNA sequence: TGTGCCAGCAGCTTGGGGATGGACTACTACAATGAGCAGTTCTTC. It is translated as CASSLGMDYYNEQFF.

This clonotype occurred a few times. The chain couples TRBV5-1 to TRBJ1-5; no firm D call. V was cut by 5 bases and J by 0 bases, with 12 bases left in between. The germline CDR1 and CDR2 sequences are SGHRS and YFSETQ. This CDR3 has 15 residues. CDR3 nucleotide sequence: TGCGCCAGCAGGGACCGATTCTATAGCAATCAGCCCCAGCATTTT. Translating gives CASRDRFYSNQPQHF.